These 5 T cell receptor beta chains were all obtained from the same sample, sequenced in a study of identical twins. TCRdb reanalysed the 5' RACE reads using MiXCR and keeps one entry per CDR3 protein. Of 410,000 or so distinct CDR3 sequences listed, around 20% are singletons. The sequenced sample was naive T cells sorted from blood. The receptors here all came from a man in his fifties in good health.

V is TRBV5-1 and J is TRBJ1-1; D is undetermined. This CDR3 comprises 15 residues. The V and J ends lost 4 bases and 7 bases respectively, with 20 bases between them. The germline V gene encodes CDR1 SGHRS and CDR2 YFSETQ. CDR3 amino acids: CASSPGPGRPNEAFF. For the CDR3, the DNA is TGCGCCAGCAGCCCGGGCCCTGGCCGCCCTAATGAAGCTTTCTTT.

This clonotype was seen at least ten times. The chain couples TRBV28 to TRBJ2-7; either TRBD1 or TRBD2 may fit D (5 bases each). Germline V gives CDR1 MDHEN, CDR2 SYDVKM. V was trimmed by 5 bases and J by 0 bases, leaving 11 bases between them. This CDR3 spans 14 amino acids. The CDR3 protein is CASSRDGDSYEQYF. CDR3 nucleotides: TGTGCCAGCAGTCGGGACGGGGACTCCTACGAGCAGTACTTC. Full variable domain (missing parts from reference TRBV28 and TRBJ2-7): DVKVTQSSRYLVKRTGEKVFLECVQDMDHENMFWYRQDPGLGLRLIYFSYDVKMKEKGDIPEGYSVSREKKERFSLILESASTNQTSMYLCASSRDGDSYEQYFGPGTRLTVT.

This clonotype was recorded at least ten times. This chain links TRBV6-5 with TRBJ2-1; D ambiguous. CDR3 length: 15 amino acids. The V end lost 0 bases, the J end lost 2 bases, and 8 bases lay between the germline ends. CDR1 and CDR2 from the germline V gene are MNHEY and SVGAGI. The CDR3 is CASSYSLEAYNEQFF. DNA for the CDR3: TGTGCCAGCAGTTACTCGCTTGAAGCCTACAATGAGCAGTTCTTC.

As concerns this clonotype: This may be a read error, as it is one base from a much larger clone. The rearrangement links TRBV14 to TRBJ2-7; D remains ambiguous. The germline CDR1 and CDR2 sequences are SGHDN and FVKESK. The CDR3 loop spans 14 amino acids. V gave up 1 base and J gave up 8 bases, with 15 bases separating them. Written as DNA, the CDR3 is TGTGCCAGCAGCCAAGCTCATGGTGTAAGCCAGCAGTACTTC. Its protein product is CASSQAHGVSQQYF.

This clonotype was counted only a few times. This chain links TRBV6-5 with TRBJ1-2; D call uncertain. Trimming stripped 4 bases from V and 4 bases from J, with 10 bases between. Germline CDR1 reads MNHEY; CDR2 reads SVGAGI. The CDR3 is 13 residues long. Here the CDR3 reads CASSSVHPYGYTF. For the CDR3, the DNA is TGTGCCAGCAGTTCAGTGCATCCCTATGGCTACACCTTC.